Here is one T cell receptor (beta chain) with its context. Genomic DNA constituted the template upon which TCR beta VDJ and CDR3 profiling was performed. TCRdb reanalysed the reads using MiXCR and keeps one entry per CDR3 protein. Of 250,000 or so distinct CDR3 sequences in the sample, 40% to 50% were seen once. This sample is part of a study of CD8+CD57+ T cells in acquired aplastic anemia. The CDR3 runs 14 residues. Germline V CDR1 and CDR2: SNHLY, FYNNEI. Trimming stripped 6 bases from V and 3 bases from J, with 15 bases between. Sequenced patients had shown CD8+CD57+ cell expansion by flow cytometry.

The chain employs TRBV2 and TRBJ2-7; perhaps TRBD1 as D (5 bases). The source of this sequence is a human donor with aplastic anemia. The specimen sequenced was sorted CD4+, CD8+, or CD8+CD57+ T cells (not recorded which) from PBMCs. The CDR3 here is CASSADRGGYEQYF. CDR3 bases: TGTGCCAGCAGCGCAGACAGAGGTGGCTACGAGCAGTACTTC.